This T cell receptor beta chain was observed in a study of T cell changes during pregnancy in multiple sclerosis. Profiling relied on immunoSEQ multiplex PCR, and the TCRdb table lists in-frame clones only, not all of them. The sample includes roughly 100,000 clones, almost 95% of them seen just once. The CDR3 runs 15 residues. CDR1 is MDHEN and CDR2 is SYDVKM in the germline V gene. V was pared by 5 bases and J by 4 bases, with 11 bases of the junction left unmatched. This receptor was identified in a female donor with multiple sclerosis, enrolled in a pregnancy study. The V call is TRBV28, the J call TRBJ2-7, with 7 bases matching TRBD2. Here the sequenced sample was peripheral blood, taken after pregnancy. DNA for the CDR3: TGTGCCAGCAGTCGTAGACTAGCAGCGGTGTACGAGCAGTACTTC. Its protein product is CASSRRLAAVYEQYF.